A selection of T cell receptor beta chains follows, all from one sample in a study of technical replicates of blood from a few donors. TCRdb's table, derived via immunoSEQ multiplex PCR, lists solely in-frame clones and lacks some. Among nearly 70,000 clones, 92% were seen once, and the ten largest hold approximately 0.4%. The sequenced sample consisted of T cells isolated from PBMCs. The receptors here all came from a human donor in good health. Both conserved end residues are part of each CDR3. A D gene is named only where the DNA matches it firmly. Rows may omit the clone size; those that give it use once, few, many or a size class.

TRBJ2-7 | TRBV2 | - | - | TGTGCCAGCACGCGGACAGTGACTAGCTCAGTCGGCGACGAGCAGTACTTC | CASTRTVTSSVGDEQYF
TRBJ1-2 | TRBV2 | - | - | TGTGCCAGCAGTGAAGCCTGGGCGATTAACACCTATGGCTACACCTTC | CASSEAWAINTYGYTF
TRBJ2-2 | TRBV27 | - | - | TGTGCCAGCAGTTCACCAACAGTGCACACCGGGGAGCTGTTTTTT | CASSSPTVHTGELFF
TRBJ1-1 | TRBV5-4 | - | - | TGTGCCAGCAGCTTGGACCCCGCAGGTGAAGCTTTCTTT | CASSLDPAGEAFF
TRBJ2-3 | TRBV10-3 | TRBD1 | - | TGTGCCATTACCGGGACAGAATACACAGATACGCAGTATTTT | CAITGTEYTDTQYF
TRBJ2-7 | TRBV29-1 | TRBD2 | - | TGCAGCGTTGCGACCGGGACTAGCGGGAGTGGCGAGCAGTACTTC | CSVATGTSGSGEQYF
TRBJ2-3 | TRBV7-3 | - | - | TGTGCCAGCAGCTTGGGGCGAAGCACAGATACGCAGTATTTT | CASSLGRSTDTQYF
TRBJ2-5 | TRBV27 | TRBD2 | - | TGTGCCAGCAGTCTAATAGCGGGAGGGGGGGAGACCCAGTACTTC | CASSLIAGGGETQYF
TRBJ2-5 | TRBV5-1 | TRBD1 | once | TGCGCCAGCAGCGGGACCGTGGGACAGGGAAGCCAAGAGACCCAGTACTTC | CASSGTVGQGSQETQYF
TRBJ1-2 | TRBV7-9 | TRBD1 | - | TGTGCCAGCAGCCCGCCGACAGGGGGCTATGGCTACACCTTC | CASSPPTGGYGYTF
TRBJ2-2 | TRBV19 | TRBD1 | - | TGTGCCAGTAGGGCGGACAGGGCCACCGGGGAGCTGTTTTTT | CASRADRATGELFF
TRBJ2-3 | TRBV10-2 | - | - | TGCGCCAGCAGCGACAGCGGGTTCACAGATACGCAGTATTTT | CASSDSGFTDTQYF
TRBJ2-5 | TRBV11-3 | TRBD1 | - | TGTGCCAGCAGTTTAGGGGGCCTTTCAGAGACCCAGTACTTC | CASSLGGLSETQYF
TRBJ2-2 | TRBV29-1 | - | - | TGCAGCGTTGAATACAGCAGGATCACCGGGGAGCTGTTTTTT | CSVEYSRITGELFF
TRBJ1-5 | TRBV6-6 | TRBD1 | - | TGTGCCAGCAAAGACAGGGGGTATGGTAATCAGCCCCAGCATTTT | CASKDRGYGNQPQHF
TRBJ2-7 | TRBV9 | TRBD1 | - | TGTGCCAGCAGCGTTCGGACAGGGGCGAACCACGAGCAGTACTTC | CASSVRTGANHEQYF
TRBJ2-6 | TRBV4-1 | - | - | TGCGCCAGCAGCCCAAAACAGGGAAGATGGGCCAACGTCCTGACTTTC | CASSPKQGRWANVLTF
TRBJ2-2 | TRBV18 | - | - | TGTGCCAGCTCACCCAACGGCTGGTTAACTATCCACCCCGGGGAGCTGTTTTTT | CASSPNGWLTIHPGELFF
TRBJ2-5 | TRBV19 | TRBD2 | - | TGTGCCAGTAGTATGAGGACTAGCGGGAGTCGCCAAGAGACCCAGTACTTC | CASSMRTSGSRQETQYF
TRBJ1-4 | TRBV4-1 | - | once | TGCGCCAGCAGCCAAGGGGGGGGTGAAGAAAAACTGTTTTTT | CASSQGGGEEKLFF
TRBJ1-3 | TRBV5-6 | - | - | TGTGCCAGCAGCCTGACAGCTCCTTACTCTGGAAACACCATATATTTT | CASSLTAPYSGNTIYF
TRBJ1-2 | TRBV19 | - | - | TGTGCCAGTAGTATAGGTCAGGGTCGGGGCTACACCTTC | CASSIGQGRGYTF
TRBJ1-5 | TRBV25-1 | - | - | TGTGCCAGCAGTGAATGGGTGGGAGGCCAGCCCCAGCATTTT | CASSEWVGGQPQHF
TRBJ1-3 | TRBV6-5 | - | once | TGTGCCAGCAGTTACTCGCCCACAGGTCATGTAAACACCATATATTTT | CASSYSPTGHVNTIYF
TRBJ2-7 | TRBV25-1 | - | - | TGTGCCAGCATCCGCGGGGTCGAGCAGTACTTC | CASIRGVEQYF
TRBJ1-2 | TRBV13 | TRBD1 | - | TGTGCCAGCAGCGATTGGGACAGGGAAGTTGAAGGCTACACCTTC | CASSDWDREVEGYTF
TRBJ2-7 | TRBV6-1 | - | - | TGTGCCAGCAGTGAATCGGGGATCTACGAGCAGTACTTC | CASSESGIYEQYF
TRBJ2-1 | TRBV4-2 | - | - | TGTGCCAGCAGCCAACTGTTCTCTGCTGTCTCTCCGGTGAGCAATGAGCAGTTCTTC | CASSQLFSAVSPVSNEQFF
TRBJ2-3 | TRBV7-3 | - | - | TGTGCCAGCAGCTTCGGACTACTCGGGGCCCTCACAGATACGCAGTATTTT | CASSFGLLGALTDTQYF
TRBJ2-3 | TRBV5-4 | TRBD2 | - | TGTGCCAGCAGCCGGACTAGCTTAGATACGCAGTATTTT | CASSRTSLDTQYF
TRBJ2-1 | TRBV10-3 | - | - | TGTGCCATCAGTGAGCAGAATGAGCAGTTCTTC | CAISEQNEQFF
TRBJ2-7 | TRBV11-2 | - | few | TGTGCCAGCAGCTTATACTATTCGGATTACGAGCAGTACTTC | CASSLYYSDYEQYF
TRBJ2-2 | TRBV27 | TRBD2 | - | TGTGCCAGCAGCCTCTATCCCAGCGGGAGCGGGTCCGGGGAGCTGTTTTTT | CASSLYPSGSGSGELFF
TRBJ1-2 | TRBV7-8 | - | - | TGTGCCAGCAGTCCCCTCACAGAAATCAATGGCTACACCTTC | CASSPLTEINGYTF
TRBJ2-7 | TRBV28 | TRBD2 | - | TGTGCCAGCAGTTCCGAGCGGGAGATACACGAGCAGTACTTC | CASSSEREIHEQYF
TRBJ2-3 | TRBV15 | - | - | TGTGCCACCAGCCGTCCGACAGGTTTCACAGATACGCAGTATTTT | CATSRPTGFTDTQYF